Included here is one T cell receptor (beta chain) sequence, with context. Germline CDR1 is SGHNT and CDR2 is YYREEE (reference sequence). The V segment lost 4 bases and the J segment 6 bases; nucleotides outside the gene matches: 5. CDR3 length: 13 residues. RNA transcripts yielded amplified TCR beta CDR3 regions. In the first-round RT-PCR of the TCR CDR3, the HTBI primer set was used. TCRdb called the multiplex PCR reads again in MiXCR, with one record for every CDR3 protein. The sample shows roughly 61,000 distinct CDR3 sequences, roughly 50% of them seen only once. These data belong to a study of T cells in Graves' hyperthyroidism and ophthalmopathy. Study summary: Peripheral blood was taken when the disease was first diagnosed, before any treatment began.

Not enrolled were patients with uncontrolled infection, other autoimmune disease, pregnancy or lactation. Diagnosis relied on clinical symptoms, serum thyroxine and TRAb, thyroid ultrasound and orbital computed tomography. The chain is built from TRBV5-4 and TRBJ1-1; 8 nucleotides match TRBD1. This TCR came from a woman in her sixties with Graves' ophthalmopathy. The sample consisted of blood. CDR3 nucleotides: TGTGCCAGCAGCAGACAGGGGAGGGCTGAAGCTTTCTTT. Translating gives CASSRQGRAEAFF. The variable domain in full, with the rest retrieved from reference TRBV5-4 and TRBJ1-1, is ETGVTQSPTHLIKTRGQQVTLRCSSQSGHNTVSWYQQALGQGPQFIFQYYREEENGRGNFPPRFSGLQFPNYSSELNVNALELDDSALYLCASSRQGRAEAFFGQGTRLTVV.